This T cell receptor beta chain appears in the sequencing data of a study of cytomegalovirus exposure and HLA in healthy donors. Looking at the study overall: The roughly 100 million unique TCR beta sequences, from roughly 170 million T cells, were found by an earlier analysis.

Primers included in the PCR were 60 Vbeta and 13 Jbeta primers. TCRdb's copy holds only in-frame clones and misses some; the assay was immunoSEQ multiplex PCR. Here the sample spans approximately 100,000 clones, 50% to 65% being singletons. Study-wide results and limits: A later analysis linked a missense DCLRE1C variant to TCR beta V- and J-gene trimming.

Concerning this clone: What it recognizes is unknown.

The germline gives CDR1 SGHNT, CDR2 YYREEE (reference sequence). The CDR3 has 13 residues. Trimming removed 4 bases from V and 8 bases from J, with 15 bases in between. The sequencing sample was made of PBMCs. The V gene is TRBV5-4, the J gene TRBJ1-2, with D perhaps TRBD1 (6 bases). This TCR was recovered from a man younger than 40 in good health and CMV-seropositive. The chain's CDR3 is CASSPTGSGGYTF. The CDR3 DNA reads TGTGCCAGCAGCCCCACAGGGAGTGGAGGCTACACCTTC.